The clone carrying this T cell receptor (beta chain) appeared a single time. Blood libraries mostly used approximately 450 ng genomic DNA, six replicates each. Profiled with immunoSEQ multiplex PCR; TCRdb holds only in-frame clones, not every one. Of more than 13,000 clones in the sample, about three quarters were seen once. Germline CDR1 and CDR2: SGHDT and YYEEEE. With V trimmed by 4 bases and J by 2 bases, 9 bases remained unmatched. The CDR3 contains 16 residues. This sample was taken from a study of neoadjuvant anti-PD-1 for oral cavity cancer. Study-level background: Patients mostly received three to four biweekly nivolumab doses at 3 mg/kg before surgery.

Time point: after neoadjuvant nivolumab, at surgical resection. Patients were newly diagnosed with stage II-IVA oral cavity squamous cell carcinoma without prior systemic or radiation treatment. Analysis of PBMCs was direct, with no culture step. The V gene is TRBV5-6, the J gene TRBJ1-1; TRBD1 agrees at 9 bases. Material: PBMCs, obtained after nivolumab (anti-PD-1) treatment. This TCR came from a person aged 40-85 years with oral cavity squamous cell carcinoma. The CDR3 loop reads CASSQGTGRYNTEAFF. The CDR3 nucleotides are TGTGCCAGCAGCCAAGGGACAGGGAGGTACAACACTGAAGCTTTCTTT.